Given below is one T cell receptor beta chain in context. CDR3 length equals 16 residues. V was cut by 2 bases and J by 3 bases, with 13 bases left in between. Germline V gene lookup returns CDR1 MRHNA and CDR2 SNTAGT. These data belong to a study of cytomegalovirus exposure and HLA in healthy donors. The study ran its PCR with 60 Vbeta and 13 Jbeta primers. Assay used: immunoSEQ multiplex PCR; TCRdb lists only in-frame clones, some missing. The sample records 100,000 or so clones, more than 60% being singletons. The chain uses TRBV6-4 and TRBJ2-2, with a weak D call TRBD2 (5 bases). Sequences were obtained from PBMCs. This sequence was found in a woman in her thirties or forties in good health and CMV-seropositive. This CDR3 reads CASSDTDYTDTGELFF. The CDR3 coding sequence is TGTGCCAGCAGTGACACCGACTATACCGACACCGGGGAGCTGTTTTTT.